These 4 T cell receptor beta chains share one sample of origin, sequenced in a study of T-cell reconstitution after alpha-beta-depleted transplantation in children. Unique molecular identifiers tagged the TCRbeta library. TCRdb fed the PCR reads into MiXCR, producing one record per CDR3 protein. The sample lists a few hundred thousand distinct CDR3 sequences, 15% to 20% occurring once. The sample was PBMCs from the stem cell graft donor, taken from the stem cell graft. These receptors originate from a human donor who donated a stem cell graft to a child with acute lymphoblastic leukemia.

The chain couples TRBV6-4 to TRBJ1-2; no clear D. CDR1 is MRHNA, CDR2 SNTAGT, per germline. V was shortened by 4 bases and J by 4 bases, with 16 bases between the two germline ends. There are 15 residues in the CDR3. The CDR3 sequence is CASSVESKGSYGYTF. The DNA of the CDR3 is TGTGCCAGCAGTGTTGAGTCGAAGGGTAGCTATGGCTACACCTTC.

In this sample, this clonotype turned up a few times. The gene calls are TRBV3-1 and TRBJ2-1; unclear D gene. Germline loops: CDR1 LGHDT, CDR2 YNNKEL (reference sequence). This CDR3 has 14 residues. Trimming left V 0 bases short and J 3 bases short, with 6 bases between. In DNA form, the CDR3 reads TGTGCCAGCAGCCAAGACAGGATCTACAATGAGCAGTTCTTC. Translated, it gives CASSQDRIYNEQFF.

The genes are TRBV29-1 and TRBJ2-7; 9 bases line up with TRBD1. The CDR3 contains 14 residues. The germline CDR1 and CDR2 sequences are SQVTM and ANQGSEA. J lost 6 bases, V lost 2 bases, and 8 bases had no gene match. This chain's CDR3 is CSVEIGTGLPEQYF. In nucleotides, the CDR3 is TGCAGCGTTGAAATCGGGACAGGGCTCCCCGAGCAGTACTTC.

The chain uses TRBV5-5 and TRBJ2-3; 7 nucleotides line up with TRBD2. J gave up 10 bases and V 4 bases, and 18 bases lay outside the gene matches. CDR1 and CDR2 (germline): SGHKS, YYEKEE (reference sequence). The CDR3 length is 16 residues. The CDR3 reads CASSPTVVWGGIAQYF. The CDR3 region has the DNA TGTGCCAGCAGCCCCACCGTCGTATGGGGGGGGATTGCGCAGTATTTT. Drawing the rest from reference TRBV5-5 and TRBJ2-3, the complete variable domain is DAGVTQSPTHLIKTRGQQVTLRCSPISGHKSVSWYQQVLGQGPQFIFQYYEKEERGRGNFPDRFSARQFPNYSSELNVNALLLGDSALYLCASSPTVVWGGIAQYFGPGTRLTVL.